This T cell receptor (beta chain) was retrieved from a study of T cell responses to AZD1222 COVID-19 vaccine. Trimming pared 0 bases from V and 7 bases from J, leaving 20 bases between. Germline CDR1 SGHDT, CDR2 YYEEEE. The length of the CDR3 is 17 residues. Measured with immunoSEQ multiplex PCR; TCRdb has only the in-frame clones, and not every one. The sample lists about 160,000 clones, roughly nine tenths occurring once. Note on this clone: As yet, its antigen is unknown.

Overall study findings and caveats: Repertoires were sampled only after the peak T cell response. It was only 6 or 7 AZD1222 recipients who were seropositive at baseline. The sample set comprised mostly white British donors with more females, and clonal diversity was possibly underestimated.

V is TRBV5-6 and J is TRBJ2-1; either TRBD1 or TRBD2 may fit D (6 bases each). The sequence derives from an adult in good health. The sequencing here drew on peripheral blood, taken on day 0 of AZD1222 vaccination. The CDR3 reads CASSLGFVGGIRNEQFF. The CDR3 nucleotides read TGTGCCAGCAGCTTGGGCTTTGTCGGGGGCATTAGAAATGAGCAGTTCTTC. Complete variable domain (other parts from reference TRBV5-6 and TRBJ2-1): DAGVTQSPTHLIKTRGQQVTLRCSPKSGHDTVSWYQQALGQGPQFIFQYYEEEERQRGNFPDRFSGHQFPNYSSELNVNALLLGDSALYLCASSLGFVGGIRNEQFFGPGTRLTVL.